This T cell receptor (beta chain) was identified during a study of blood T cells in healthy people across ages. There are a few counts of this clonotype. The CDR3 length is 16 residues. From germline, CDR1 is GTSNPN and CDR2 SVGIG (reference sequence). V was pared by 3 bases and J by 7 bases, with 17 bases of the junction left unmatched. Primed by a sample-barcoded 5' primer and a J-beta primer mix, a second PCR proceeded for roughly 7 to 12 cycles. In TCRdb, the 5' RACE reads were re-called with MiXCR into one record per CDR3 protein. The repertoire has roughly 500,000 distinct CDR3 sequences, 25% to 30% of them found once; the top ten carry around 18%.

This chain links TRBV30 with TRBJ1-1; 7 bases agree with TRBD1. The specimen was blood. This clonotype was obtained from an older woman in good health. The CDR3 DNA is TGTGCCTGGAGGGATAGGACAGGTCATAGGCCCGGTGAAGCTTTCTTT. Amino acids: CAWRDRTGHRPGEAFF.